A single sample is the source of the 10 T cell receptor beta chains below, sequenced in a study of blood T cell repertoires in COVID-19 (dated by TCRdb to the early 2020s). Receptors were amplified or captured by the immunoSEQ multiplex PCR assay. Entries here come from immuneACCESS through TCRdb and include only in-frame sequences with V and J called. Some clones fail to appear in such tables; in the studies checked, an unresolved V gene covers under half of the shortfall, and the cause of the remainder is unknown. A total of some 270,000 clones appear in this sample, around 90% of them only once. Of the sample, 2.2% falls within the top ten clones. The sample taken for sequencing was peripheral blood. The receptors come from a man in his forties or fifties with acute or convalescent COVID-19.

V is TRBV5-1 and J is TRBJ2-5, with no clear D. Germline loops: CDR1 SGHRS, CDR2 YFSETQ. The CDR3 extends over 12 amino acids. Trimming removed 5 bases at V and 2 bases at J, with 7 bases between. CDR3 sequence reads: CASSLRQETQYF. The CDR3 DNA reads TGCGCCAGCAGTCTAAGACAAGAGACCCAGTACTTC.

This chain joins TRBV3-1 (or the pseudogene TRBV3-2) and TRBJ1-3; possible D gene TRBD1, 6 bases. Germline V CDR1 and CDR2: LGHDT, YNNKEL (reference sequence). The V end lost 2 bases, the J end lost 0 bases, and 11 bases lay between the germline ends. This CDR3 comprises 16 residues. DNA for the CDR3: TGTGCCAGCAGCCAATGGACAGCCGACTCTGGAAACACCATATATTTT. Encoded protein: CASSQWTADSGNTIYF.

The chain couples TRBV4-1 to TRBJ1-2; unclear D gene. CDR1 is MGHRA and CDR2 is YSYEKL in the germline V gene. Trimming took 0 bases from V and 5 from J, leaving 13 bases between them. This CDR3 region has 15 residues. The CDR3: CASSQDYSILYGYTF. DNA for the CDR3: TGCGCCAGCAGCCAAGATTACTCGATCCTGTATGGCTACACCTTC.

The CDR3 loop reads CASSLGSLGGEQFF. DNA for the CDR3: TGCGCCAGCAGCTTGGGATCGCTAGGTGGTGAGCAGTTCTTC. The chain carries TRBV5-1 and TRBJ2-1; D uncertain. Trimming left V 0 bases short and J 9 bases short, with 13 bases between. Germline CDR1 SGHRS, CDR2 YFSETQ. The CDR3 loop spans 14 amino acids.

The chain joins TRBV12-3 or TRBV12-4 to TRBJ2-7; D call uncertain. The CDR3 is 12 residues long. The ends were cut back, 8 bases at V and 3 bases at J, with 11 bases in the middle. The CDR3 here is CASSGLRYEQYF. The CDR3 region has the DNA TGTGCCAGCTCCGGGTTGCGCTACGAGCAGTACTTC.

The sample holds one count of this clone. This chain uses TRBV2 with TRBJ1-4; D may be TRBD1 (6 bases). V lost 6 bases and J 8 bases, leaving 16 bases between the germline ends. The CDR3 covers 14 residues. CDR1 is SNHLY and CDR2 is FYNNEI in the germline V gene. CDR3 DNA: TGTGCCAGCAGGGCTACGGGACACCCGGAAAAACTGTTTTTT. The encoded protein is CASRATGHPEKLFF.

The V call is TRBV5-1, the J call TRBJ1-6; 7 bases map to TRBD1. CDR1 SGHRS and CDR2 YFSETQ come from the germline V gene. This CDR3 contains 16 residues. Trimming took 0 bases from V and 6 from J; bases not matched to a gene: 6. The CDR3 DNA reads as TGCGCCAGCAGCTTGGCCCCGGGGACAGCTAATTCACCCCTCCACTTT. Translating it yields CASSLAPGTANSPLHF.

The chain combines TRBV11-3 with TRBJ2-1, with 15 bases lining up with TRBD2. Unmatched junction bases numbered 10, after V lost 0 bases and J lost 7 bases. The CDR3 extends over 19 amino acids. The germline V gene encodes CDR1 SGHNT and CDR2 YENEEA. The CDR3 reads CASSLDPGLAGGPGNEQFF. In DNA form, the CDR3 reads TGTGCCAGCAGCTTAGATCCCGGACTAGCGGGGGGGCCCGGTAATGAGCAGTTCTTC.

On this clone itself: One end of the junction varies from germline; a read error may be responsible. The chain employs TRBV4-2 and TRBJ1-3, with 8 bases fitting TRBD1. The CDR3 consists of 14 residues. Looked up from germline, CDR1 is LGHNA and CDR2 is YNFKEQ. CDR3 DNA sequence: TGTGCCAGCAGCCATAGCGGACAGGGAAAAACCATATATTTT. Translation gives CASSHSGQGKTIYF.

This clone was recorded once. The chain employs TRBV27 and TRBJ2-7, with 7 bases that match TRBD1. The germline CDR1 and CDR2 sequences are MNHEY and SMNVEV (reference sequence). The CDR3 contains 12 residues. J gave up 4 bases and V 7 bases, and 4 bases lay outside the gene matches. The CDR3 nucleotides are TGTGCCAGCACCGACAGGGAATACGAGCAGTACTTC. Translated, it gives CASTDREYEQYF.